This T cell receptor beta chain was sequenced in a study of blood T cell repertoires in COVID-19. Study as a whole: COVID-19 samples from acute and convalescent phases originated in the United States, Italy and Spain. The analysed material was cDNA or gDNA that came from T cells, B-cell-depleted T cells, or PBMCs.

Source study methods: Estimates of nucleated cell counts were drawn from the amplification of reference gene primers. TCRdb's copy holds only in-frame clones and misses some; the assay was immunoSEQ multiplex PCR. That table furnishes V, J and clone size, whereas the DNA furnished D and trimming. The sample has over 200,000 clones, under 90% seen once. Material: peripheral blood. The origin of this receptor is a middle-aged woman with active or convalescent COVID-19.

The CDR3 here is CASSYLQGVVGELFF. The CDR3 DNA is TGTGCCAGCAGTTACCTACAGGGGGTGGTCGGGGAGCTGTTTTTT. This chain connects TRBV6-2 or TRBV6-3 to TRBJ2-2; 8 nucleotides align to TRBD1. Germline-derived CDR1 and CDR2 are MNHEY and SVGEGT. With 2 bases clipped from V and 7 bases from J, the junction kept 6 bases outside the gene matches. This CDR3 has 15 residues.